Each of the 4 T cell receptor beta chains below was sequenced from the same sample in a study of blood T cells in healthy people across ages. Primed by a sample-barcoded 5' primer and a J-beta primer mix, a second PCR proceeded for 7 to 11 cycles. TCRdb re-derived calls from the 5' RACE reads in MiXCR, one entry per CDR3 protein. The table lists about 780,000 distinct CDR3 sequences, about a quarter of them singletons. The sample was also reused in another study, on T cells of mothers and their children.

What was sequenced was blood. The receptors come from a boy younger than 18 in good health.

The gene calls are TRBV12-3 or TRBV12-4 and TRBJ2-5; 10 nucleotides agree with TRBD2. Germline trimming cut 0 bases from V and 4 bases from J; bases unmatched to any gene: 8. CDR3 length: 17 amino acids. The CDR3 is CASSLAVHRTSGETQYF. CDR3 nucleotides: TGTGCCAGCAGTTTAGCCGTTCATCGGACTAGCGGAGAGACCCAGTACTTC.

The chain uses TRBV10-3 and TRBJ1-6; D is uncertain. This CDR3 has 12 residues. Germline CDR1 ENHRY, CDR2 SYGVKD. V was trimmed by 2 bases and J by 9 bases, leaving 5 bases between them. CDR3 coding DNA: TGTGCCATCAGTGAGGCCTTTTCACCCCTCCACTTT. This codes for CAISEAFSPLHF.

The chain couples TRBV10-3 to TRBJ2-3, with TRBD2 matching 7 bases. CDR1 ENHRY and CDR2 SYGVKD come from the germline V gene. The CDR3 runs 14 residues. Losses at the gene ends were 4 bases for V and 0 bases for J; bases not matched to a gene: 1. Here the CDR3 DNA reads TGTGCCATCAGTGCGGGGGGAAGCACAGATACGCAGTATTTT. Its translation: CAISAGGSTDTQYF.

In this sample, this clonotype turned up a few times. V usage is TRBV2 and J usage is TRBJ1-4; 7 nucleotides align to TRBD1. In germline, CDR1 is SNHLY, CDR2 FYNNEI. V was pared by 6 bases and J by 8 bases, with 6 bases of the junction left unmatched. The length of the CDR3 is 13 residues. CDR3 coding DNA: TGTGCCAGCAGGGGCAGGGGGAACGAAAAACTGTTTTTT. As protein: CASRGRGNEKLFF.